The next 22 T cell receptor beta chains were all read from a single sample in a study of cytomegalovirus exposure and HLA in healthy donors. 13 Jbeta primers and 60 Vbeta primers were used for the PCR. The data were produced by immunoSEQ multiplex PCR, yet TCRdb's version contains in-frame clones alone and is incomplete. Among some 96,000 clones listed, 76% were seen once. Sequencing was done on a sample of PBMCs. The receptor set was obtained from a man aged 40-49 years in good health and CMV-seronegative.

The chain links TRBV27 to TRBJ2-7, with 7 bases lining up with TRBD1. The CDR3 runs 15 residues. V lost 6 bases to trimming and J lost 0 bases; unmatched junction nucleotides: 8. The germline gives CDR1 MNHEY, CDR2 SMNVEV (reference sequence). The CDR3 DNA follows: TGTGCCAGCAGGCCCTCTAGGACAGGCTCCTACGAGCAGTACTTC. Translation gives CASRPSRTGSYEQYF.

The chain recombines TRBV7-9 with TRBJ2-1; TRBD1 aligns across 8 bases. Germline CDR1 is SEHNR and CDR2 is FQNEAQ (reference sequence). Trimming at V came to 5 bases and at J to 8 bases, leaving 8 bases not matched to a gene. This CDR3 contains 14 residues. CDR3: CASSHRDRKDEQFF. The CDR3 region has the DNA TGTGCCAGCAGCCACCGGGACAGGAAGGATGAGCAGTTCTTC.

This clone came up a few times. V and J are TRBV6-1 and TRBJ2-7, with D unclear. V was pared by 6 bases and J by 2 bases, with 5 bases between. Germline V gene lookup returns CDR1 MNHNS and CDR2 SASEGT. The CDR3 sequence is 11 residues long. The DNA of the CDR3 is TGTGCCAGCAGGGGCCCCTACGAGCAGTACTTC. Translated: CASRGPYEQYF.

The V and J genes are TRBV5-1 and TRBJ2-2; no reliable D call. The V gene's germline CDR1 is SGHRS and CDR2 YFSETQ. V was cut by 6 bases and J by 7 bases, with 10 bases left in between. The CDR3 length is 12 residues. The CDR3 spells CASTTLNGELFF. The CDR3 DNA follows: TGCGCCAGCACCACCCTAAACGGGGAGCTGTTTTTT. Variable domain in full (rest from reference TRBV5-1 and TRBJ2-2): KAGVTQTPRYLIKTRGQQVTLSCSPISGHRSVSWYQQTPGQGLQFLFEYFSETQRNKGNFPGRFSGRQFSNSRSEMNVSTLELGDSALYLCASTTLNGELFFGEGSRLTVL.

This chain links TRBV11-2 with TRBJ2-3; D possibly matches TRBD1 or TRBD2 (5 bases each). Germline CDR1 SGHAT, CDR2 FQNNGV. The CDR3 runs to 12 residues. The V and J ends lost 4 bases and 8 bases respectively, with 10 bases between them. The CDR3 bases are TGTGCCAGCAGCTCAGAGGGGCGTACGCAGTATTTT. Translated, it gives CASSSEGRTQYF.

The chain carries TRBV7-9 and TRBJ1-2, with D possibly matching TRBD1 (6 bases). Trimming cost V 1 base and J 4 bases, with 10 bases left between them. Germline loops: CDR1 SEHNR, CDR2 FQNEAQ (reference sequence). The length of the CDR3 is 14 residues. The chain's CDR3 is CASSLGLDSYGYTF. For the CDR3, the DNA is TGTGCCAGCAGCTTAGGACTGGACAGCTATGGCTACACCTTC.

The chain recombines TRBV29-1 with TRBJ2-1; 7 nucleotides agree with TRBD2. This CDR3 is built from 11 residues. V gave up 6 bases and J gave up 4 bases; unmatched junction bases: 0. Germline CDR1 reads SQVTM; CDR2 reads ANQGSEA. The CDR3 region is CSVGGYNEQFF. DNA for the CDR3: TGCAGCGTGGGGGGGTACAATGAGCAGTTCTTC.

The chain has TRBV2 and TRBJ1-5, with TRBD1 identical over 10 bases. Germline V lookup: CDR1 SNHLY, CDR2 FYNNEI. V lost 6 bases to trimming and J lost 7 bases; unmatched junction nucleotides: 15. The CDR3 consists of 17 residues. This CDR3 is CASRKTGGVAPRQPQHF. CDR3 coding DNA: TGTGCCAGCAGGAAGACAGGGGGCGTCGCTCCAAGGCAGCCCCAGCATTTT.

This clone was counted between two and nine times. The chain joins TRBV5-1 to TRBJ2-5; 9 bases are a match to TRBD2. CDR3 length: 16 residues. The J segment lost 5 bases and the V segment lost 4 bases, leaving 12 bases of the junction unmatched. Germline CDR1 and CDR2: SGHRS and YFSETQ. For the CDR3, the DNA is TGCGCCAGCAGCAAGAGCGTTAGCGGGAGTGGGGAGACCCAGTACTTC. Protein: CASSKSVSGSGETQYF.

This clone came up once. The chain joins TRBV20-1 to TRBJ1-2; the match to TRBD1 covers 7 bases. The CDR3 has 11 amino acids. The germline V gene encodes CDR1 DFQATT and CDR2 SNEGSKA (reference sequence). The CDR3 sequence is CSGTGVGGYTF. As DNA, the CDR3 is TGCAGCGGTACAGGGGTAGGCGGCTACACCTTC.

The rearrangement joins TRBV5-1 to TRBJ2-7; 8 bases fit TRBD2. The CDR3 sequence is 14 residues long. J lost 0 bases, V lost 7 bases, and 6 bases had no gene match. In germline, CDR1 is SGHRS, CDR2 YFSETQ. CDR3 residues: CASSPGLVSYEQYF. The CDR3 nucleotides are TGCGCCAGCTCCCCGGGACTAGTCTCCTACGAGCAGTACTTC.

The rearrangement links TRBV7-9 to TRBJ2-1; D perhaps matches TRBD2 (6 bases). CDR1 and CDR2 from the germline V gene are SEHNR and FQNEAQ (reference sequence). This CDR3 region has 13 residues. Trimming stripped 8 bases from V and 9 bases from J, with 17 bases between. The CDR3 sequence is CASRAGHGGEQFF. The CDR3 DNA is TGTGCCAGCCGGGCAGGCCACGGGGGTGAGCAGTTCTTC.

The J gene is TRBJ2-1, the V gene TRBV11-2, with D unresolved. This CDR3 contains 15 residues. V was trimmed by 0 bases and J by 7 bases, leaving 13 bases between them. Germline V gene data show CDR1 as SGHAT and CDR2 as FQNNGV. Here the CDR3 DNA reads TGTGCCAGCAGCTTAGATTGGGCAGCTGGGAATGAGCAGTTCTTC. This encodes CASSLDWAAGNEQFF.

This chain uses TRBV7-2 with TRBJ2-3; D is possibly TRBD2 (6 bases). Germline CDR1 and CDR2: SGHTA and FQGNSA. Trimming shortened V by 2 bases and J by 7 bases, and 13 bases separated the two germline ends. This CDR3 spans 14 amino acids. The CDR3 sequence: CASSLYASANTQYF. CDR3 DNA sequence: TGTGCCAGCAGCTTATATGCTAGCGCAAATACGCAGTATTTT.

There are a few counts of this clone. One end of the junction does not line up with germline, which may come from a read error. The CDR3 loop reads CSSTPGRGSNEKLFF. CDR3 nucleotide sequence: TGTTCCAGCACCCCGGGTCGTGGTTCAAATGAAAAACTGTTTTTT. The J gene is TRBJ1-4, the V gene TRBV7-9; no firm D call. This CDR3 has 15 residues. CDR1 is SEHNR, CDR2 FQNEAQ, per germline (reference sequence).

This clone occurred once. The rearrangement links TRBV11-3 to TRBJ2-3, with TRBD1 identical over 10 bases. The V gene's germline CDR1 is SGHNT and CDR2 YENEEA. V lost 3 bases, J lost 0 bases, and 9 bases stayed unmatched. This CDR3 has 18 residues. CDR3 DNA sequence: TGTGCCAGCAGCTTTCCCCGGGACAGGGGACGTAGCACAGATACGCAGTATTTT. Translating gives CASSFPRDRGRSTDTQYF. Full variable domain (outside the CDR3, taken from reference TRBV11-3 and TRBJ2-3): EAGVVQSPRYKIIEKKQPVAFWCNPISGHNTLYWYLQNLGQGPELLIRYENEEAVDDSQLPKDRFSAERLKGVDSTLKIQPAELGDSAVYLCASSFPRDRGRSTDTQYFGPGTRLTVL.

This chain uses TRBV4-1 with TRBJ2-5; 8 bases fit TRBD2. The CDR3 covers 17 residues. Germline CDR1 and CDR2: MGHRA and YSYEKL. The trim removed 1 base at V and 6 bases at J, leaving 13 bases unmatched. CDR3 DNA: TGCGCCAGCAGCCAAGTAGGATCGGGACTAGGGTCCCAGACCCAGTACTTC. It is translated as CASSQVGSGLGSQTQYF.

The gene calls are TRBV6-4 and TRBJ2-3; TRBD1 might be the D (6 bases). The CDR3 is made up of 13 amino acids. Germline loops: CDR1 MRHNA, CDR2 SNTAGT. V was pared by 0 bases and J by 9 bases, with 10 bases between. The DNA for the CDR3 is TGTGCCAGCAGTGACTCGGTGCAGGGGACGCAGTATTTT. This encodes CASSDSVQGTQYF.

This chain connects TRBV19 to TRBJ2-1; D may be TRBD2 (5 bases). The CDR3 spans 14 residues. V was cut by 0 bases and J by 6 bases, with 9 bases left in between. The germline V gene encodes CDR1 LNHDA and CDR2 SQIVND (reference sequence). The CDR3 loop reads CASSIDLAFNEQFF. For the CDR3, the DNA is TGTGCCAGTAGTATAGATCTAGCTTTCAATGAGCAGTTCTTC.

The rearrangement joins TRBV6-1 to TRBJ1-2, with TRBD1 matching 12 bases. The CDR3 consists of 15 residues. The germline V gene encodes CDR1 MNHNS and CDR2 SASEGT. V lost 7 bases and J lost 6; bases outside the gene matches: 9. The CDR3 DNA reads as TGTGCCAGCAATTTGGGGACAGGGGGCCTGGATGGCTACACCTTC. Its translation is CASNLGTGGLDGYTF.

The rearrangement joins TRBV19 to TRBJ2-2, with 9 bases matching TRBD2. Germline CDR1 and CDR2: LNHDA and SQIVND (reference sequence). The CDR3 is 16 amino acids. The junction had 15 bases not matched to a gene; V was cut back by 10 bases and J by 6 bases. Here the CDR3 reads CATRGRREGLAGELFF. The CDR3 DNA reads as TGTGCCACCAGAGGTCGGCGGGAGGGCCTTGCCGGGGAGCTGTTTTTT. Using reference TRBV19 and TRBJ2-2 for the parts outside the CDR3, the full variable domain is DGGITQSPKYLFRKEGQNVTLSCEQNLNHDAMYWYRQDPGQGLRLIYYSQIVNDFQKGDIAEGYSVSREKKESFPLTVTSAQKNPTAFYLCATRGRREGLAGELFFGEGSRLTVL.

V is TRBV19 and J is TRBJ1-5; D is unclear. This CDR3 spans 12 amino acids. Germline V gene lookup returns CDR1 LNHDA and CDR2 SQIVND (reference sequence). Trimming took 9 bases from V and 1 from J, leaving 7 bases between them. CDR3 nucleotide sequence: TGTGCCAGCTCCGGGAGCAATCAGCCCCAGCATTTT. Its translation: CASSGSNQPQHF.